This record covers a single T cell receptor beta chain. The data derive from a study of cytomegalovirus exposure and HLA in healthy donors. The CDR3 extends over 16 amino acids. Trimming took 5 bases from V and 4 from J; bases not matched to a gene: 6. Germline V lookup: CDR1 LNHDA, CDR2 SQIVND (reference sequence). It was with 60 Vbeta and 13 Jbeta primers that the PCR ran. Data came from immunoSEQ multiplex PCR; TCRdb stores just in-frame clones and leaves some out. Of under 150,000 clones detected, 75% to 85% appear once; the ten largest clones hold 1% to 1.5%. The sample was PBMCs. This TCR derives from a girl aged 2-10 years in good health and CMV-seronegative. The chain employs TRBV19 and TRBJ2-5; 14 nucleotides line up with TRBD2. The CDR3 bases are TGTGCCAGTAGTGTCGGGACTAGCGGGAGAACAGAGACCCAGTACTTC. It yields the protein CASSVGTSGRTETQYF.